A selection of T cell receptor beta chains follows, all from one sample in a study of T cell responses to AZD1222 COVID-19 vaccine. Data came from immunoSEQ multiplex PCR; TCRdb stores just in-frame clones and leaves some out. The sample has about 200,000 clones; over 85% are singletons. This material consisted of peripheral blood, taken 28 days after the second dose of the MenACWY control vaccine. These TCRs come from an adult who received the MenACWY meningococcal vaccine as a control. Each CDR3 is given with its conserved first and last residue. A D gene is named only where the DNA matches it firmly. Size tells how often a clone was seen (once, few, many) or the class of an expanded clone, and some rows leave it out.

>NA|TRBV11-2|NA|TRBJ1-1|13
CASSLDFNTEAFF
TGTGCCAGCAGCTTAGATTTCAACACTGAAGCTTTCTTT
>NA|TRBV19|TRBD1|TRBJ2-1|13
CASSVTGVAEQFF
TGTGCCAGTAGTGTTACAGGGGTAGCGGAGCAGTTCTTC
>NA|TRBV11-3|NA|TRBJ1-2|13
CASRGTMGDGYTF
TGTGCTTCAAGGGGCACCATGGGGGATGGCTACACCTTC
>few|TRBV9|TRBD2|TRBJ2-3|21
CASSSSTGTGRLAGKTDTQYF
TGTGCCAGCAGCTCTTCAACAGGGACAGGGAGACTAGCGGGGAAAACAGATACGCAGTATTTT
>few|TRBV7-8|NA|TRBJ1-1|15
CASSLASRLNTEAFF
TGTGCCAGCAGCTTAGCATCCAGGCTGAACACTGAAGCTTTCTTT
>NA|TRBV7-3|TRBD2|TRBJ2-1|16
CASSLQSGRENNEQFF
TGTGCCAGCAGCTTACAAAGCGGGAGGGAGAACAATGAGCAGTTCTTC
>NA|TRBV6-5|NA|TRBJ2-7|15
CASRPQGGLTYEQYF
TGTGCCAGCAGGCCCCAGGGGGGCTTAACCTACGAGCAGTACTTC
>NA|TRBV18|NA|TRBJ1-2|14
CASSPREGWFGYTF
TGTGCCAGCTCACCACGGGAGGGCTGGTTCGGCTACACCTTC
>NA|TRBV30|TRBD1|TRBJ1-5|15
CAWSPGQSSNQPQHF
TGTGCCTGGAGCCCGGGACAGAGTAGCAATCAGCCCCAGCATTTT
>NA|TRBV9|NA|TRBJ1-3|15
CASSVVSDGEGPIYF
TGTGCCAGCAGCGTAGTGTCGGACGGGGAGGGTCCCATATATTTT
>NA|TRBV6-5|TRBD1|TRBJ1-5|13
CATGDSSNQPQHF
TGTGCCACCGGGGACAGTAGCAATCAGCCCCAGCATTTT
>few|TRBV18|NA|TRBJ2-5|11
CASSPEETQYF
TGTGCCAGCTCACCCGAAGAGACCCAGTACTTC
>NA|TRBV7-6|NA|TRBJ1-1|11
CASSLGTEAFF
TGTGCCAGCAGCTTAGGCACTGAAGCTTTCTTT
>once|TRBV3-1/TRBV3-2|TRBD1|TRBJ2-1|15
CASSRDRGYYNEQFF
TGTGCCAGCAGCCGAGACAGGGGGTACTACAATGAGCAGTTCTTC
>NA|TRBV28|NA|TRBJ1-1|11
CASGSAAEAFF
TGTGCCAGCGGTAGTGCCGCTGAAGCTTTCTTT
>NA|TRBV18|TRBD1|TRBJ2-6|17
CASSSPGQGEGANVLTF
TGTGCCAGCTCAAGCCCGGGACAGGGGGAAGGGGCCAACGTCCTGACTTTC
>NA|TRBV7-8|NA|TRBJ2-5|15
CASSLRLLSGETQYF
TGTGCCAGCAGCTTAAGACTTTTGAGTGGAGAGACCCAGTACTTC
>NA|TRBV14|NA|TRBJ2-7|14
CASSLRGTAYEQYF
TGTGCCAGCAGCTTACGGGGTACGGCCTACGAGCAGTACTTC
>once|TRBV19|NA|TRBJ1-1|14
CASSRAGTTLEAFF
TGTGCCAGTAGTAGGGCGGGGACCACCTTAGAAGCTTTCTTT
>NA|TRBV6-1|NA|TRBJ1-5|15
CASSDRQGGNQPQHF
TGTGCCAGCAGTGATCGGCAGGGCGGGAATCAGCCCCAGCATTTT
>NA|TRBV5-6|TRBD2|TRBJ2-7|14
CASSLGLAGGEQYF
TGTGCCAGCAGCTTAGGGCTAGCGGGAGGCGAGCAGTACTTC
>NA|TRBV28|NA|TRBJ1-1|13
CASSFGGRLSAFF
TGTGCCAGCAGTTTCGGAGGGCGGTTGAGCGCTTTCTTT
>few|TRBV7-6|TRBD1|TRBJ1-1|14
CASSLGQAGTEAFF
TGTGCCAGCAGCTTGGGACAGGCTGGCACTGAAGCTTTCTTT
>NA|TRBV11-3|NA|TRBJ1-4|14
CASSKGLRNEKLFF
TGTGCCAGCAGCAAGGGACTGAGAAACGAGAAACTGTTTTTT
>NA|TRBV6-5|TRBD1|TRBJ1-5|13
CASGTGVWQPQHF
TGTGCCAGCGGGACAGGGGTATGGCAGCCCCAGCATTTT
>NA|TRBV6-5|NA|TRBJ2-5|15
CASSYRAGNQETQYF
TGTGCCAGCAGTTACCGGGCGGGAAACCAAGAGACCCAGTACTTC
>NA|TRBV3-1/TRBV3-2|NA|TRBJ1-6|15
CASSLMDSSNSPLHF
TGTGCCAGCAGCCTCATGGACAGCTCTAATTCACCCCTCCACTTT
>NA|TRBV7-2|TRBD1|TRBJ1-2|13
CASSLDGQGGLGF
TGTGCCAGCAGCTTAGATGGGCAGGGGGGATTAGGCTTC
>NA|TRBV11-1|NA|TRBJ1-5|14
CASSSYSQNQPQHF
TGTGCCAGCAGCTCATACAGCCAAAATCAGCCCCAGCATTTT
>NA|TRBV6-2/TRBV6-3|NA|TRBJ2-2|13
CASSYLDTGELFF
TGTGCCAGCAGTTACCTGGACACCGGGGAGCTGTTTTTT
>NA|TRBV15|NA|TRBJ2-1|15
CATSRDRAANNEQFF
TGTGCCACCAGCAGAGATCGAGCGGCCAACAATGAGCAGTTCTTC
>NA|TRBV24-1|NA|TRBJ2-7|16
CATSDLRGGDSYEQYF
TGTGCCACCAGTGATTTGCGAGGCGGGGACTCCTACGAGCAGTACTTC
>NA|TRBV30|TRBD1|TRBJ1-6|15
CAWSVSDREHSPLHF
TGTGCCTGGAGCGTCTCGGACAGGGAACATTCACCCCTCCACTTT
>NA|TRBV11-2|NA|TRBJ2-1|14
CASSITRRASEQFF
TGTGCCAGCAGCATCACTAGGCGGGCGAGTGAGCAGTTCTTC
>NA|TRBV27|TRBD2|TRBJ2-2|15
CASSSLSGSAGELFF
TGTGCCAGCAGTTCCCTTAGCGGGAGCGCCGGGGAGCTGTTTTTT
>NA|TRBV6-5|TRBD2|TRBJ2-7|15
CASSYSSSGNYEQYF
TGTGCCAGCAGTTACTCGAGCAGCGGGAACTACGAGCAGTACTTC
>NA|TRBV19|NA|TRBJ1-1|13
CASSIGKNTEAFF
TGTGCCAGTAGTATTGGGAAGAACACTGAAGCTTTCTTT
>NA|TRBV2|TRBD1|TRBJ2-3|15
CASRFDRGPVDTQYF
TGTGCCAGCAGGTTCGACAGGGGGCCGGTAGATACGCAGTATTTT
>NA|TRBV6-5|NA|TRBJ1-5|14
CASGHTGGGQPQHF
TGTGCCAGCGGGCATACAGGAGGCGGTCAGCCCCAGCATTTT
>once|TRBV30|NA|TRBJ1-1|13
CAWQIGGPSEAFF
TGTGCCTGGCAGATTGGAGGCCCCTCTGAAGCTTTCTTT
>NA|TRBV29-1|TRBD1|TRBJ1-1|13
CSVEQRGRGEAFF
TGCAGCGTTGAGCAAAGGGGGCGGGGTGAAGCTTTCTTT
>NA|TRBV14|NA|TRBJ1-1|14
CASSQEGASTEAFF
TGTGCCAGCAGCCAAGAGGGGGCCTCGACTGAAGCTTTCTTT
>NA|TRBV10-1|TRBD1|TRBJ1-1|14
CASSVGQGAAEAFF
TGCGCCAGCAGCGTGGGACAGGGGGCAGCTGAAGCTTTCTTT
>NA|TRBV2|TRBD2|TRBJ2-5|14
CASMRREGAETQYF
TGTGCCAGCATGCGACGGGAGGGAGCGGAGACCCAGTACTTC
>NA|TRBV5-1|NA|TRBJ2-1|16
CASSLWQGSSYNEQFF
TGCGCCAGCAGCTTATGGCAGGGCAGCTCCTACAATGAGCAGTTCTTC
>NA|TRBV5-1|NA|TRBJ2-4|14
CASSLREAKNIQYF
TGCGCCAGCAGCCTGCGGGAAGCCAAAAACATTCAGTACTTC
>NA|TRBV6-6|TRBD1|TRBJ1-4|16
CASSYTRTGLDEKLFF
TGTGCCAGCAGTTACACCAGGACAGGGTTGGATGAAAAACTGTTTTTT
>NA|TRBV9|NA|TRBJ2-3|16
CASSSRTGQDTDTQYF
TGTGCCAGCAGCTCGAGAACGGGACAAGACACAGATACGCAGTATTTT
>NA|TRBV4-2|TRBD2|TRBJ2-7|19
CASSQDWRLAGKSSYEQYF
TGTGCCAGCAGCCAAGATTGGAGACTAGCGGGGAAAAGCTCCTACGAGCAGTACTTC
>NA|TRBV29-1|NA|TRBJ2-1|18
CSVEIPFLSGVSYNEQFF
TGCAGCGTTGAAATCCCTTTCTTGTCAGGGGTATCCTACAATGAGCAGTTCTTC
>NA|TRBV4-2|NA|TRBJ2-7|15
CASSQAVGSAYEQYF
TGTGCCAGCAGCCAAGCGGTTGGCAGTGCCTACGAGCAGTACTTC
>NA|TRBV5-8|NA|TRBJ2-7|14
CASSLGLLGYEQYF
TGTGCCAGCAGCCTGGGACTCCTCGGGTACGAGCAGTACTTC
>NA|TRBV7-9|NA|TRBJ1-5|15
CASSLGGWGNQPQHF
TGTGCCAGCAGCTTAGGGGGGTGGGGAAATCAGCCCCAGCATTTT
>NA|TRBV2|TRBD1|TRBJ2-7|14
CASSRDRSSYEQYF
TGTGCCAGCAGTAGGGACAGGAGCTCCTACGAGCAGTACTTC
>NA|TRBV12-3/TRBV12-4|NA|TRBJ2-1|12
CASSFRGNEQFF
TGTGCCAGCAGTTTCAGGGGCAATGAGCAGTTCTTC
>NA|TRBV4-2|NA|TRBJ1-5|14
CASSQDFGNQPQHF
TGTGCCAGCAGCCAAGACTTCGGCAATCAGCCCCAGCATTTT
>once|TRBV5-1|TRBD1|TRBJ1-2|12
CASSVLQGRLTF
TGCGCCAGCAGCGTGTTACAGGGGCGATTGACCTTC
>NA|TRBV14|NA|TRBJ1-1|15
CASSQDGGLGTEAFF
TGTGCCAGCAGCCAAGACGGGGGGCTTGGCACTGAAGCTTTCTTT
>NA|TRBV6-6|TRBD1|TRBJ2-7|19
CASSRKGTGGMAYSYEQYF
TGTGCCAGCAGTCGGAAGGGAACAGGGGGTATGGCGTACTCCTACGAGCAGTACTTC
>NA|TRBV28|TRBD1|TRBJ1-4|14
CAGTRTGINEKLFF
TGTGCCGGAACCCGGACAGGCATTAATGAAAAACTGTTTTTT